This T cell receptor beta chain derives from a study of blood T cell repertoires in COVID-19. Study-level background: Sites across the United States, Italy and Spain contributed samples from acute and convalescent COVID-19. T cells, B-cell-depleted T cells, or PBMCs supplied cDNA or gDNA.

V lost 4 bases to trimming and J lost 4 bases; unmatched junction nucleotides: 4. Germline V lookup: CDR1 SGHTA, CDR2 FQGNSA. The length of the CDR3 is 15 residues. Original methodology: Reference gene primer amplification gave nucleated cell count estimates. TCRdb keeps only in-frame clones here, not all; method: immunoSEQ multiplex PCR. For V, J and clone size, that table is used; D and trimming come from the DNA. The sample carries around 190,000 clones, 88% recorded once. The chain couples TRBV7-2 to TRBJ2-3; 11 bases are a match to TRBD2. This sequence was found in a man younger than 35 with active or convalescent COVID-19. Sample: peripheral blood. In DNA, the CDR3 is TGTGCCAGCAGCTCTAGCGGGGGGAAGTCAGATACGCAGTATTTT. Translating gives CASSSSGGKSDTQYF.